The rows below give T cell receptor beta chains drawn from one sample of a study of T cells in Graves' hyperthyroidism and ophthalmopathy. Using its own MiXCR run on the multiplex PCR reads, TCRdb lists one record per CDR3 protein. The table has approximately 420,000 distinct CDR3 sequences, roughly 13% seen once. Specimen: blood. The receptors were gathered from a woman under 30 with Graves' hyperthyroidism. Each CDR3 is given with its conserved first and last residue. A D gene is named only where the DNA matches it firmly. Some rows mark clone size as missing; the rest say once, few, many or name a class of expanded clone.

>TRBJ2-3|TRBV27|TRBD2|few
TGTGCCAGCAGCCAAGGGAGGGCCAGCACAGATACGCAGTATTTT
CASSQGRASTDTQYF
>TRBJ2-7|TRBV20-1|TRBD1|.
TGCAGTGCTAGACTAAACAGGGGGCGGTACGACGAGCAGTACTTC
CSARLNRGRYDEQYF
>TRBJ2-1|TRBV19|TRBD1|.
TGTGCCAGTAGTTTGGGACAGGGTGGTTCCTACAATGAGCAGTTCTTC
CASSLGQGGSYNEQFF
>TRBJ2-3|TRBV29-1|.|many
TGCAGCGTTGAAGATCCGAGTGGGACAGATACGCAGTATTTT
CSVEDPSGTDTQYF
>TRBJ2-7|TRBV6-1|.|.
TGTGCCAGCAGGAGTGGTGGGGAGCAGTACTTC
CASRSGGEQYF
>TRBJ2-1|TRBV4-1|.|few
TGCGCCAGCAGCCATACTAATGAGCAGTTCTTC
CASSHTNEQFF
>TRBJ2-6|TRBV6-1|TRBD1|.
TGTGCCAGCACCGGACAGGGGGCGGGGGCCAACGTCCTGACTTTC
CASTGQGAGANVLTF
>TRBJ2-6|TRBV3-1|.|.
TGTGCCAGCAGCCCCCTGGGAGGGGCCAACGTCCTGACTTTC
CASSPLGGANVLTF
>TRBJ2-2|TRBV28|.|.
TGTGCCAGCAGCGGAGCGGCCCAGGGGACCGGGGAGCTGTTTTTT
CASSGAAQGTGELFF
>TRBJ1-1|TRBV6-6|.|few
TGTGCCAGCAGTTACGACCAATGGCAATCGAGCACTGAAGCTTTCTTT
CASSYDQWQSSTEAFF
>TRBJ2-7|TRBV6-2/TRBV6-3|TRBD2|many
TGTGCCAGCAGTTACTCTTTAAATAGCGGGGGGTACGAGCAGTACTTC
CASSYSLNSGGYEQYF
>TRBJ2-1|TRBV11-1|.|many
TGTGCCAGCAGCCCGAATGAGAACAATGAGCAGTTCTTC
CASSPNENNEQFF
>TRBJ2-5|TRBV11-1|TRBD1|few
TGTGCCAGCAGCACGGACAGGGGGCTGTGGGAGACCCAGTACTTC
CASSTDRGLWETQYF
>TRBJ2-3|TRBV6-1|.|many
TGTGCCAGCAGTGAAGCGGGGGGATCCGTAGATACGCAGTATTTT
CASSEAGGSVDTQYF
>TRBJ1-2|TRBV30|.|few
TGTGCCTGGACAGTAGCTAACTATGGCTACACCTTC
CAWTVANYGYTF
>TRBJ2-1|TRBV20-1|TRBD1|many
TGCAGTGCTAGCACCGGGACAGGGGAGGCGGTTGAGCAGTTCTTC
CSASTGTGEAVEQFF
>TRBJ2-3|TRBV5-1|TRBD1|many
TGCGCCAGCAGCTCGGGACAGAATACGCAGTATTTT
CASSSGQNTQYF
>TRBJ2-3|TRBV29-1|.|.
TGCAGCGTTGAAGGTACTAGCACAGATACGCAGTATTTT
CSVEGTSTDTQYF
>TRBJ2-1|TRBV28|TRBD2|many
TGTGCCAGCAGTGGGTTCGCGGGAGTTGTGTTCTTC
CASSGFAGVVFF
>TRBJ2-4|TRBV9|TRBD2|.
TGTGCCAGCAGCGTAGGGGTCCTAGCGGGACGTGAAAACATTCAGTACTTC
CASSVGVLAGRENIQYF
>TRBJ2-1|TRBV19|.|.
TGTGCCAGTAGTTGGAATAGGGTGTTAGCCTCAAATGAGCAGTTCTTC
CASSWNRVLASNEQFF
>TRBJ1-2|TRBV4-3|.|.
TGCGCCAGCAGCCAAAAGGCGGGGGGTGGCTACACCTTC
CASSQKAGGGYTF
>TRBJ2-2|TRBV5-1|TRBD2|few
TGCGCCAGCAGTCCCGGACCTAGCGGGAGTGGCGGGGAGCTGTTTTTT
CASSPGPSGSGGELFF
>TRBJ2-5|TRBV11-1|.|many
TGTGCCAGCAGGATCGCGGACAGCAAAGAGACCCAGTACTTC
CASRIADSKETQYF
>TRBJ1-1|TRBV5-5|.|many
TGTGCCAGCAGCTCGGGGGGGATTGGCACTGAAGCTTTCTTT
CASSSGGIGTEAFF
>TRBJ2-1|TRBV6-2/TRBV6-3|TRBD2|few
TGTGCCAGCAAGGGGGGACTAGCGAGGTGGAGGGACAATGAGCAGTTCTTC
CASKGGLARWRDNEQFF
>TRBJ2-5|TRBV12-3/TRBV12-4|TRBD2|many
TGTGCCAGCAGTCCCCGACTAGCGGGAGTGGGGGAGACCCAGTACTTC
CASSPRLAGVGETQYF
>TRBJ2-3|TRBV20-1|.|few
TGCAGTGCTGAGCGCACAGATACGCAGTATTTT
CSAERTDTQYF
>TRBJ1-1|TRBV12-3/TRBV12-4|.|once
TGTGCCAGCAGCATCCCTGGGGCCACTGAAGCTTTCTTT
CASSIPGATEAFF
>TRBJ1-1|TRBV11-2|.|many
TGTGCCAGCAGCGGGGGGGGGGGAGACACTGAAGCTTTCTTT
CASSGGGGDTEAFF
>TRBJ2-3|TRBV6-4|TRBD2|few
TGTGCCAGCGGAGCGGGGGACACAGATACGCAGTATTTT
CASGAGDTDTQYF
>TRBJ1-5|TRBV6-1|.|many
TGTGCCAGCAGTTATGGACTTAACGATCAGCCCCAGCATTTT
CASSYGLNDQPQHF
>TRBJ1-5|TRBV28|.|many
TGTGCCAGCAGTGCCTCAGGTGTAAGCAATCAGCCCCAGCATTTT
CASSASGVSNQPQHF
>TRBJ2-3|TRBV7-8|TRBD1|many
TGTGCCAGCAGCATCGACAGGGGGCAAGATACGCAGTATTTT
CASSIDRGQDTQYF
>TRBJ2-3|TRBV11-2|.|many
TGTGCCAGCAGCCCGCACCTGACAGATACGCAGTATTTT
CASSPHLTDTQYF
>TRBJ2-5|TRBV29-1|.|many
TGCAGCGTTGCAAGGACAGTAGAGACCCAGTACTTC
CSVARTVETQYF
>TRBJ2-7|TRBV5-5|.|.
TGTGCCAGCAGCTTGGAAGGGGTAGACGGATACGAGCAGTACTTC
CASSLEGVDGYEQYF
>TRBJ1-2|TRBV20-1|TRBD1|many
TGCAGTGCTCCGGGACAGGGATTAAATGGCTACACCTTC
CSAPGQGLNGYTF
>TRBJ2-2|TRBV18|.|few
TGTGCCAGCTCACCACCACCAAGCGGGGAGCTGTTTTTT
CASSPPPSGELFF
>TRBJ1-1|TRBV4-1|.|.
TGCGCCAGCAGCCAAGTTCTGCCCTCCTTTAACACTGAAGCTTTCTTT
CASSQVLPSFNTEAFF
>TRBJ2-3|TRBV7-8|TRBD2|many
TGTGCCAGCAGCTTAGTACTAGCGGGAGCGGCAGATACGCAGTATTTT
CASSLVLAGAADTQYF
>TRBJ2-5|TRBV28|.|.
TGTGCCAGCAGTTCCTTGACAGGAAAAGAGACCCAGTACTTC
CASSSLTGKETQYF
>TRBJ2-1|TRBV6-1|.|.
TGTGCCAGCAGGGGGGGCATAGAAGCCAGCACAACCAATGAGCAGTTCTTC
CASRGGIEASTTNEQFF
>TRBJ2-1|TRBV20-1|.|many
TGCAGTGCTAGACGATGGGATTCACACAATGAGCAGTTCTTC
CSARRWDSHNEQFF
>TRBJ2-1|TRBV12-5|TRBD2|many
TGTGCTAGTGGTTTTGCTAGCGGGAGGTTCGATGAGCAGTTCTTC
CASGFASGRFDEQFF
>TRBJ1-2|TRBV30|.|many
TGTGCCTGGAGTCGAGTCGGGTTAGGCTACACCTTC
CAWSRVGLGYTF
>TRBJ2-7|TRBV29-1|TRBD2|.
TGCAGCGTTGGCAGCGGGAGCTCCTACGAGCAGTACTTC
CSVGSGSSYEQYF
>TRBJ1-2|TRBV9|TRBD1|many
TGTGCCAGCAGCACAGAACGGGACAGGGTTTCCCCTAACTATGGCTACACCTTC
CASSTERDRVSPNYGYTF
>TRBJ1-5|TRBV6-1|.|many
TGTGCCAGCGCAGGAGTAGAGGGGAGCAATCAGCCCCAGCATTTT
CASAGVEGSNQPQHF
>TRBJ2-1|TRBV7-2|TRBD1|many
TGTGCCAGCAGCTTAGCTACCCTTTGGGACAGACACAATGAGCAGTTCTTC
CASSLATLWDRHNEQFF
>TRBJ2-7|TRBV9|TRBD2|.
TGTGCCAGCAGCGTGGCAGCGGGAGCCTACGAGCAGTACTTC
CASSVAAGAYEQYF
>TRBJ1-1|TRBV5-1|.|many
TGCGCCAGCAGCTTGGCCGGCAGCCGCGTCCACGACGCGACTTTCTTT
CASSLAGSRVHDATFF